The 3 T cell receptor beta chains below come from one sample, sequenced in a study of response to subunit inactivated influenza vaccine. TCRdb redid the calling of the RT-PCR reads with MiXCR, one entry per CDR3 protein. The sample yields hundreds of thousands of distinct CDR3 sequences, 14% seen once. Here the sequenced sample was PBMCs from blood, taken about 14 days before vaccination. The source is a man in his fifties who received an inactivated influenza vaccine.

The chain links TRBV7-2 to TRBJ2-5, with a weak D call TRBD2 (6 bases). With 5 bases removed from V and 5 bases from J, the gap between germline ends came to 18 bases. The germline V gene encodes CDR1 SGHTA and CDR2 FQGNSA. The CDR3 length is 15 residues. CDR3 residues: CASSPELFGGETQYF. In DNA, the CDR3 is TGTGCCAGCAGCCCAGAGCTTTTTGGAGGGGAGACCCAGTACTTC.

This clonotype showed up many times. The rearrangement joins TRBV5-1 to TRBJ2-7, with 9 bases identical to TRBD1. Germline CDR1 reads SGHRS; CDR2 reads YFSETQ. The length of the CDR3 is 15 residues. V lost 4 bases to trimming and J lost 2 bases; unmatched junction nucleotides: 7. DNA of the CDR3: TGCGCCAGCAGCACCGGGACAGGGAGTACCTACGAGCAGTACTTC. Translated, it gives CASSTGTGSTYEQYF.

J is TRBJ1-4 and V is TRBV6-5; 9 nucleotides line up with TRBD1. The CDR3 consists of 12 residues. V gave up 11 bases and J gave up 8 bases; unmatched junction bases: 6. CDR1 and CDR2 from the germline V gene are MNHEY and SVGAGI. For the CDR3, the DNA is TGTGCCGCCGGGACAGGGCGCGAAAAACTGTTTTTT. This encodes CAAGTGREKLFF.